Sequencing of this TCR beta chain was carried out in a study of blood T cell repertoires in COVID-19. In germline, CDR1 is SGHKS, CDR2 YYEKEE (reference sequence). The CDR3 contains 16 residues. The germline V and J ends were trimmed by 3 bases and 6 bases, with 20 bases remaining between them. The protocol was immunoSEQ multiplex PCR, while the TCRdb copy is restricted to in-frame clones and leaves out a portion. The sample carries fewer than 300,000 clones, 80% to 95% recorded once. The clonotype originates from a woman aged 25 to 39 who had recovered from COVID-19. Sequencing used PBMCs or T cells enriched from blood (not recorded which). This chain connects TRBV5-5 to TRBJ2-3; D might be TRBD2 (5 bases). The chain's CDR3 is CASSSGIGPPGDTQYF. The CDR3 DNA follows: TGTGCCAGCAGCTCAGGAATCGGACCCCCGGGGGATACGCAGTATTTT.